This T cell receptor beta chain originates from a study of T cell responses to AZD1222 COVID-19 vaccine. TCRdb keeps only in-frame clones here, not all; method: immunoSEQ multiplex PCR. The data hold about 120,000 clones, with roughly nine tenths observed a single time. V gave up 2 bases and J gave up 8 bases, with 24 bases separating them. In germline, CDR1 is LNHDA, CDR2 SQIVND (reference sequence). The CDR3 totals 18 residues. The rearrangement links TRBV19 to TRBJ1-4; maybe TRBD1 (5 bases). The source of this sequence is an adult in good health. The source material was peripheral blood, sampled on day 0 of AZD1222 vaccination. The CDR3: CASSISGRGLRSVEKLFF. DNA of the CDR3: TGTGCCAGTAGTATATCGGGACGAGGTTTAAGGAGTGTGGAAAAACTGTTTTTT. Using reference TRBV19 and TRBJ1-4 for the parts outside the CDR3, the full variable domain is DGGITQSPKYLFRKEGQNVTLSCEQNLNHDAMYWYRQDPGQGLRLIYYSQIVNDFQKGDIAEGYSVSREKKESFPLTVTSAQKNPTAFYLCASSISGRGLRSVEKLFFGSGTQLSVL.